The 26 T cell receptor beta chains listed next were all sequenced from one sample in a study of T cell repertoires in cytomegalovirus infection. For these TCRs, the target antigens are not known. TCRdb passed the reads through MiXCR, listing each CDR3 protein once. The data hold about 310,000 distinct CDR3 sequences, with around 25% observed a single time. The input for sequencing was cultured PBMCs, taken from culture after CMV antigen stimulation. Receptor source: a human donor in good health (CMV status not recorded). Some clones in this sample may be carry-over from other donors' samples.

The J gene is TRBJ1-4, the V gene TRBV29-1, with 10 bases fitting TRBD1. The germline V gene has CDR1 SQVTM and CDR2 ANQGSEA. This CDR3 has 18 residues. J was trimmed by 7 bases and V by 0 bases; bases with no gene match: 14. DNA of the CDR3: TGCAGCGTTGAAGATCCTACTATGTCCGGGACAGGGGTTGAAAAACTGTTTTTT. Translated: CSVEDPTMSGTGVEKLFF.

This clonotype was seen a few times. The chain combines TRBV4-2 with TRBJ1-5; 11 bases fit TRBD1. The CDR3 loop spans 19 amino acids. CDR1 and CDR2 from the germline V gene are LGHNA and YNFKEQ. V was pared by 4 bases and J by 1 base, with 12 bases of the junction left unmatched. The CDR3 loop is CASSRTGGPNMGSNQPQHF. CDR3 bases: TGTGCCAGCAGCCGGACAGGGGGCCCAAATATGGGCAGCAATCAGCCCCAGCATTTT.

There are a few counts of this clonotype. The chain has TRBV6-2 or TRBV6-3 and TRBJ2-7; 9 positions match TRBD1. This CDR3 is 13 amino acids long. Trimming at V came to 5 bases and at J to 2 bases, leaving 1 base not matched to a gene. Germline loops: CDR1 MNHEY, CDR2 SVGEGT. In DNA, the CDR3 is TGTGCCAGCAGTCGGACAGGGGCCTACGAGCAGTACTTC. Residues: CASSRTGAYEQYF.

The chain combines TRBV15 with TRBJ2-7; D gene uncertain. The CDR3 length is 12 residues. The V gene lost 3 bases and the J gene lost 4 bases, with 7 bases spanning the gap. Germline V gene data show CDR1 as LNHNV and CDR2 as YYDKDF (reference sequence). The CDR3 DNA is TGTGCCACCAGCAGTGACCGGTACGAGCAGTACTTC. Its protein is CATSSDRYEQYF.

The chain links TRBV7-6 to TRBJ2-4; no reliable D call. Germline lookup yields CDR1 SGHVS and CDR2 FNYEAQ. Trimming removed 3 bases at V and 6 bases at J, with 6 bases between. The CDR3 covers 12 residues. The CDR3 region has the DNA TGTGCCAGCAGCTTTAGCAGAAACATTCAGTACTTC. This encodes CASSFSRNIQYF. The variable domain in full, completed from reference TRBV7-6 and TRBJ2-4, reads GAGVSQSPRYKVTKRGQDVALRCDPISGHVSLYWYRQALGQGPEFLTYFNYEAQQDKSGLPNDRFSAERPEGSISTLTIQRTEQRDSAMYRCASSFSRNIQYFGAGTRLSVL.

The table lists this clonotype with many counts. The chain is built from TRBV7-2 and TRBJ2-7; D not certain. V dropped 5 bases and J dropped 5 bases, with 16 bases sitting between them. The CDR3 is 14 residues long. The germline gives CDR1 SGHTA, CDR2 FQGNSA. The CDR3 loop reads CASSPPPAQDEQYF. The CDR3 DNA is TGTGCCAGCAGCCCGCCTCCAGCTCAGGACGAGCAGTACTTC.

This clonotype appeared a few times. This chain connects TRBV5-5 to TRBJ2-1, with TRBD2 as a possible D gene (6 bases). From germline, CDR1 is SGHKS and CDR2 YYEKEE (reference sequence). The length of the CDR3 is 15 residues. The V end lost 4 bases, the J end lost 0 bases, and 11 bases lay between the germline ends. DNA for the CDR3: TGTGCCAGCAGCCGCACGGGGGACTCCTACAATGAGCAGTTCTTC. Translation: CASSRTGDSYNEQFF.

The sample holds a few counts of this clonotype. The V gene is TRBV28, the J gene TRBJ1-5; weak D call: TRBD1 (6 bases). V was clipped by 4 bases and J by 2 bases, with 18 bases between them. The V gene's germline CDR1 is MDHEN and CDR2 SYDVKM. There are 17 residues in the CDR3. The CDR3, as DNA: TGTGCCAGCAGTTCATCCAGGGGTGCGGTAGGCAATCAGCCCCAGCATTTT. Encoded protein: CASSSSRGAVGNQPQHF.

The CDR3 here is CSAPGQGVPEAFF. CDR3 in DNA: TGCAGCGCACCGGGACAGGGAGTCCCTGAAGCTTTCTTT. This sequence joins TRBV29-1 and TRBJ1-1; 9 bases map to TRBD1. With V trimmed by 7 bases and J by 6 bases, 9 bases remained unmatched. Germline lookup yields CDR1 SQVTM and CDR2 ANQGSEA. The length of the CDR3 is 13 residues.

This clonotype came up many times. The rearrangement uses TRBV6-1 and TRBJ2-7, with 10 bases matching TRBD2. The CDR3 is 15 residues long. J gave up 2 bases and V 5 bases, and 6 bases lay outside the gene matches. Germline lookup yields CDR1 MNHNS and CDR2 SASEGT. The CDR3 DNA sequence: TGTGCCAGCAGTCCAGGGACTAGCGTTACCTACGAGCAGTACGTC. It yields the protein CASSPGTSVTYEQYV.

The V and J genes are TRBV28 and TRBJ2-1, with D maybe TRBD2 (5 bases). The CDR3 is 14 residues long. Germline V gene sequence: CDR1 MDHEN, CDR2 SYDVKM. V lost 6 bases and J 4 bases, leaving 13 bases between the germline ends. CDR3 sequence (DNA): TGTGCCAGCAGCTTAGATGGAGGTTACAATGAGCAGTTCTTC. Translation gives CASSLDGGYNEQFF.

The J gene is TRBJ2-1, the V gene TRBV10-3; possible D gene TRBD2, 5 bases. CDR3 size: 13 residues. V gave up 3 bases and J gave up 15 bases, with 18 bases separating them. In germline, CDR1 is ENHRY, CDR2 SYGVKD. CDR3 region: CAISEGLLYAGFF. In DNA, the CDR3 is TGTGCCATCAGTGAAGGTTTGCTTTACGCGGGGTTCTTC.

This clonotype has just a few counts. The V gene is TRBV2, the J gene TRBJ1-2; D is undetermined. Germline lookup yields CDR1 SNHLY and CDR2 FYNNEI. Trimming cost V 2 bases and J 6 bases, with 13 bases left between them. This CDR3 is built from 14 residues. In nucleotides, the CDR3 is TGTGCCAGCAGTGAATCCCGGACCGTTCATGGCTACACCTTC. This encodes CASSESRTVHGYTF.

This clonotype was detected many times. The CDR3 loop is CASNSGGRHPYNEQFF. The CDR3 region has the DNA TGTGCCAGCAACTCCGGGGGGCGGCACCCCTACAATGAGCAGTTCTTC. The chain carries TRBV12-3 or TRBV12-4 and TRBJ2-1; D possibly corresponds to TRBD2 (7 bases). CDR3 length: 16 residues. Between the trimmed V and J ends, which lost 7 bases and 2 bases, there was a span of 18 bases.

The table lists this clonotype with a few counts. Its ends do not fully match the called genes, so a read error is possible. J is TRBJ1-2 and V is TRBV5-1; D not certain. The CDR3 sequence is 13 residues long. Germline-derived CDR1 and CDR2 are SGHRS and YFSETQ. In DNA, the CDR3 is TGCGCCAGCAGCTTGGAAGGGCTCCCGGTTCCTTCCTTC. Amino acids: CASSLEGLPVPSF.

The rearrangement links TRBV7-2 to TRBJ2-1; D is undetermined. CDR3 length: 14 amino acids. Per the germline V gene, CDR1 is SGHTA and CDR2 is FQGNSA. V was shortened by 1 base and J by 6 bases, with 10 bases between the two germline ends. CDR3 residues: CASSLVRFPNEQFF. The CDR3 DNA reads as TGTGCCAGCAGCTTAGTTAGGTTCCCCAATGAGCAGTTCTTC.

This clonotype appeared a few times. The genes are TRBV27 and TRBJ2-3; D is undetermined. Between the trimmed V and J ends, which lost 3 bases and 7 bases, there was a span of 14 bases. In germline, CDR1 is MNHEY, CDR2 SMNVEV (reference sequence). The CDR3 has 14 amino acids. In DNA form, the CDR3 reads TGTGCCAGCAGTTTTACCAGGAATTCAAATACGCAGTATTTT. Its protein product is CASSFTRNSNTQYF.

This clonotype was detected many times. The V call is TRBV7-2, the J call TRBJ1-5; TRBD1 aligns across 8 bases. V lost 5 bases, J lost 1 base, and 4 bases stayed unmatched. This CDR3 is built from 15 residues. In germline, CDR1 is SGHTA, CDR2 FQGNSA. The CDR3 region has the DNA TGTGCCAGCAGCATGGGACAGGCCAGCAATCAGCCCCAGCATTTT. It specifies CASSMGQASNQPQHF. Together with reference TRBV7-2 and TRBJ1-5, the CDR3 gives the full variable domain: GAGVSQSPSNKVTEKGKDVELRCDPISGHTALYWYRQSLGQGLEFLIYFQGNSAPDKSGLPSDRFSAERTGGSVSTLTIQRTQQEDSAVYLCASSMGQASNQPQHFGDGTRLSIL.

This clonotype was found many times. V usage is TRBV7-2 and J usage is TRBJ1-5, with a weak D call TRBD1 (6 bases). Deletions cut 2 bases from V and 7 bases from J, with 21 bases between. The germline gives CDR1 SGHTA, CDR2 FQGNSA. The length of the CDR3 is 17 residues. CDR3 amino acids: CASSLRRGAGQGQPQHF. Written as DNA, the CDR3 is TGTGCCAGCAGCTTAAGGCGGGGGGCAGGGCAGGGCCAGCCCCAGCATTTT.

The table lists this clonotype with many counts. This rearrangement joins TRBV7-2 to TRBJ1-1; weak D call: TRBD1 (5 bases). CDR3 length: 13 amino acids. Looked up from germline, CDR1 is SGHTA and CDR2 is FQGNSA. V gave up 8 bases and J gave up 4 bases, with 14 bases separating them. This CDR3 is CASAGAPGTEAFF. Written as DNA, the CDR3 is TGTGCCAGCGCCGGGGCGCCGGGCACTGAAGCTTTCTTT.

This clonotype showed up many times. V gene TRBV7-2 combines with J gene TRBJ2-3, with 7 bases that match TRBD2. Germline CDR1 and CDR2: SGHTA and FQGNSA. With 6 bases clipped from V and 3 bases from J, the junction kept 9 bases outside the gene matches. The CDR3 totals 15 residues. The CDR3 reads CASRPSGFETDTQYF. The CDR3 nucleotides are TGTGCCAGCAGACCTAGCGGATTCGAGACAGATACGCAGTATTTT.

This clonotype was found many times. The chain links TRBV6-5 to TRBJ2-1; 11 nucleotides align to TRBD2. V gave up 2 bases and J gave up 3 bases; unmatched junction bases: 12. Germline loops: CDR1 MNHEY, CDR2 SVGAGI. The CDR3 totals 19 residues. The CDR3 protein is CASSYGQGSSGRDYNEQFF. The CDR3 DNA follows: TGTGCCAGCAGTTACGGACAGGGAAGTAGCGGGAGGGACTACAATGAGCAGTTCTTC.

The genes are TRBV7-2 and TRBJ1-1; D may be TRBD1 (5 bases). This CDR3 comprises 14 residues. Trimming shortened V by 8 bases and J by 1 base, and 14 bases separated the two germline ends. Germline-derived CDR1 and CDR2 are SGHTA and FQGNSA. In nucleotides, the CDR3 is TGTGCCAGCCTTCAAGGGCAGGGGAACACTGAAGCTTTCTTT. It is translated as CASLQGQGNTEAFF.

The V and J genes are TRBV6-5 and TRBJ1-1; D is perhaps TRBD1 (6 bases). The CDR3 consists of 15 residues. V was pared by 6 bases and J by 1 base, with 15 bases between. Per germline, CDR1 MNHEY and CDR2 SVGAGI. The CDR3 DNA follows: TGTGCCAGCAGCTTAGGGGGGTCTGGGAACACTGAAGCTTTCTTT. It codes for CASSLGGSGNTEAFF.

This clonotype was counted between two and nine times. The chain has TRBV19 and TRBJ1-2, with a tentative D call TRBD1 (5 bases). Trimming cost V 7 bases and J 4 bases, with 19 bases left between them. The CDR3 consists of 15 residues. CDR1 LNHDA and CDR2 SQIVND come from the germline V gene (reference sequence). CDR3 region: CASIGQGDWFYGYTF. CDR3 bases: TGTGCCAGTATAGGGCAGGGCGATTGGTTCTATGGCTACACCTTC.

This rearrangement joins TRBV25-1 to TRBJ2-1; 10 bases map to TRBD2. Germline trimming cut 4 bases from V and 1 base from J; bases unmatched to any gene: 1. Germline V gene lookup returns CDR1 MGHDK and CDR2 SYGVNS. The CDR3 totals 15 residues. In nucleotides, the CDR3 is TGTGCCAGCAGTGGAGCGGGAGGGTCCTACAATGAGCAGTTCTTC. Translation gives CASSGAGGSYNEQFF.